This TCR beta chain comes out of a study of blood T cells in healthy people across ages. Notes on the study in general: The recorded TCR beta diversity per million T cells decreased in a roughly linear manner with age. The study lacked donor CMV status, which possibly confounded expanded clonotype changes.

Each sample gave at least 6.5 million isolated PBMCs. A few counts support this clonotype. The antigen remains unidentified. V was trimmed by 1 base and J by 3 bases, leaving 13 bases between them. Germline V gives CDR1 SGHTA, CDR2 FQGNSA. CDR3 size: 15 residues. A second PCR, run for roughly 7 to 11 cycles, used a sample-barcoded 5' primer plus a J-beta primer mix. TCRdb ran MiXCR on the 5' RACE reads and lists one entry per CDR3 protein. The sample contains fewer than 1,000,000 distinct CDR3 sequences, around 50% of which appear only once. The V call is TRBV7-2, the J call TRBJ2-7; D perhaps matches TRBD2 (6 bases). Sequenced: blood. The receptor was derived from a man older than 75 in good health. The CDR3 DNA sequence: TGTGCCAGCAGCTTAGTCGGCGGGGTGGGCTACGAGCAGTACTTC. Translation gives CASSLVGGVGYEQYF. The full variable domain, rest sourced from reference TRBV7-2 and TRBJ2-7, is GAGVSQSPSNKVTEKGKDVELRCDPISGHTALYWYRQSLGQGLEFLIYFQGNSAPDKSGLPSDRFSAERTGGSVSTLTIQRTQQEDSAVYLCASSLVGGVGYEQYFGPGTRLTVT.